This T cell receptor beta chain derives from a study of breast tumors, draining lymph nodes, adjacent tissues. Comment on this clonotype: The conserved closing phenylalanine or tryptophan is absent in this CDR3, likely reflecting a read error. The limits of the CDR3 on the DNA are not certain, so only TCRdb's listed CDR3 is given.

TCRdb processed the multiplex PCR reads anew with MiXCR; each CDR3 protein has one entry. The sample has approximately 63,000 distinct CDR3 sequences, 45% to 65% seen once; the top ten hold roughly 19%. Inclusive of both ends, the CDR3 amounts to 9 amino acids. The germline CDR1 and CDR2 sequences are DFQATT and SNEGSKA (reference sequence). The TCR comes from a female donor with breast cancer. Some clones in this sample may be carry-over from other donors' samples. Sequencing was performed on breast tumor tissue. The V gene is TRBV20-1, the J gene TRBJ2-3; the table's D call, TRBD1, was not checked against the DNA. The chain's CDR3 is CSARDRLGV.